The rows below give T cell receptor beta chains drawn from one sample of a study of T cell responses to AZD1222 COVID-19 vaccine. Produced via immunoSEQ multiplex PCR; TCRdb's table is partial and in-frame only. The data contain about 83,000 clones, roughly 88% of them singletons. The specimen was peripheral blood, collected 28 days after the second AZD1222 dose. The receptor set was obtained from an adult who received the AZD1222 COVID-19 vaccine. The CDR3 runs from the conserved cysteine through the conserved F or W.

v_call	j_call	cdr3_aa
TRBV4-3	TRBJ1-4	CASSQETREEKLFF
TRBV9	TRBJ1-4	CASSARTAINEKLFF
TRBV25-1	TRBJ2-1	CASSRAGGPHEQFF
TRBV28	TRBJ2-1	CASSSRDPGPYNEQFF
TRBV11-2	TRBJ2-4	CASSSGQENIQYF
TRBV6-5	TRBJ1-2	CASSTSNYGYTF
TRBV2	TRBJ2-3	CASSEAVSGWLGRTDTQYF
TRBV25-1	TRBJ1-2	CASSAAGAGYGYTF
TRBV19	TRBJ2-1	CASSIRGLGSNEQFF
TRBV27	TRBJ2-3	CASSSPERDTQYF
TRBV4-3	TRBJ2-1	CASSQVVSGRNNEQFF
TRBV7-6	TRBJ2-5	CASSLGQIQETQYF
TRBV28	TRBJ1-1	CASSLWQNTEAFF
TRBV27	TRBJ1-3	CASSLSRATGNTIYF
TRBV30	TRBJ1-5	CAWDTGGGQPQHF
TRBV5-1	TRBJ1-4	CASSLDKVNEKLFF
TRBV7-2	TRBJ2-5	CASSKHGQETQYF